The source of this T cell receptor (beta chain) is a study of shared clonotypes between healthy human individuals. An even split of each subset's genomic DNA across several immunoSEQ plates was performed. Sequencing was performed with immunoSEQ multiplex PCR; in TCRdb, only in-frame clones are kept and a portion is missing. The table includes about half a million clones, 81% detected once. Losses at the gene ends were 0 bases for V and 4 bases for J; bases not matched to a gene: 6. This CDR3 has 17 residues. From germline, CDR1 is SQVTM and CDR2 ANQGSEA. The material sequenced was PBMCs. The receptor was isolated from a woman in her thirties or forties in good health. Some clones in this sample may be carry-over from other donors' samples. The chain is built from TRBV29-1 and TRBJ2-6; 10 bases match TRBD2. CDR3 sequence reads: CSVEEAGGGSGANVLTF. CDR3 sequence (DNA): TGCAGCGTTGAAGAAGCGGGAGGGGGCTCGGGGGCCAACGTCCTGACTTTC.